This T cell receptor (beta chain) is drawn from a study of blood T cell repertoires in COVID-19. As for the study in general: The United States, Italy and Spain were the sources of the acute and convalescent COVID-19 samples. PBMCs, B-cell-depleted T cells, or T cells were the source of the cDNA or gDNA that made up the material.

Per the original methods: Amplified reference gene primers provided the basis for estimating nucleated cell counts. TCRdb's table, derived via immunoSEQ multiplex PCR, lists solely in-frame clones and lacks some. V, J and clone size were drawn from that table, and D and trimming were deduced from the DNA. The sample yields 240,000 or so clones, about 79% seen once. The source of this sequence is a woman over 75 with acute or convalescent COVID-19. Material for sequencing was peripheral blood.

The CDR3 spells CASSALAGERTDTQYF. In nucleotides, the CDR3 is TGTGCCAGCAGCGCCCTAGCGGGGGAGCGCACAGATACGCAGTATTTT. This chain links TRBV9 with TRBJ2-3; the match to TRBD2 covers 10 bases. Germline loops: CDR1 SGDLS, CDR2 YYNGEE. V shed 3 bases, J shed 1 base, and the junction held 5 bases outside the gene matches. The CDR3 sequence is 16 residues long. The full variable domain, rest sourced from reference TRBV9 and TRBJ2-3, is DSGVTQTPKHLITATGQRVTLRCSPRSGDLSVYWYQQSLDQGLQFLIQYYNGEERAKGNILERFSAQQFPDLHSELNLSSLELGDSALYFCASSALAGERTDTQYFGPGTRLTVL.